The clone carrying this TCR beta chain was observed a handful of times. The entry originates in a study of T-cell memory formation after mild COVID-19. TCRdb recomputed calls from the 5' RACE reads with MiXCR, one row per CDR3 protein. The table lists roughly 620,000 distinct CDR3 sequences, roughly 18% of them singletons, with 12% in the top ten. The ends lost 5 bases at V and 10 bases at J; junction bases unmatched: 8. CDR3 length equals 13 residues. Sequencing input: PBMCs or a T cell subset sorted from them (not recorded which). The genes are TRBV12-3 or TRBV12-4 and TRBJ1-1; 9 nucleotides line up with TRBD1. This receptor was identified in an adult woman who had mild COVID-19 (a few samples of this study predate the infection). Cell type and time point are not known. DNA of the CDR3: TGTGCCAGCAGTCTTCGGGGACAGGGACGAGCTTTCTTT. Amino acids: CASSLRGQGRAFF.